The T cell receptor beta chain described here comes from a study of blood T cells in healthy people across ages. Together with a sample-barcoded 5' primer, a J-beta primer mix was included in a second PCR lasting roughly 6 to 12 cycles. Carrying 12 random nucleotides, a template-switch adaptor labeled each individual cDNA molecule. Every sample produced at least 2.5 million CDR3-containing paired-end reads. TCRdb re-analysed the 5' RACE reads in MiXCR, keeping a single row per CDR3 protein. The sample has roughly 900,000 distinct CDR3 sequences; under 35% are singletons. Study observations and caveats: Any changes in expanded clonotypes were possibly confounded, as donor CMV status remained unknown.

This CDR3 spans 15 amino acids. Germline CDR1 MNHEY, CDR2 SMNVEV (reference sequence). Trimming pared 5 bases from V and 4 bases from J, leaving 16 bases between. This clonotype was observed at least ten times. Its antigen is undetermined. Drawn from each donor were around 9.1 milliliters of peripheral blood. The clonotype originates from a woman of 80 years or more in good health. This chain connects TRBV27 to TRBJ2-3, with a possible D match to TRBD2 (7 bases). Sequenced input: blood. The CDR3 DNA follows: TGTGCCAGCAGTCTCCAGGGGAGGGTCGCAGATACGCAGTATTTT. Protein: CASSLQGRVADTQYF.